This T cell receptor beta chain was sequenced in a study of cytomegalovirus exposure and HLA in healthy donors. Study-wide findings and caveats: TCR beta chain V- and J-gene trimming was linked, in a later analysis, to a missense variant in DCLRE1C. Later, an analysis found that common viral pathogens appeared to be linked with several of the most significant clusters.

The CDR3 is 15 amino acids. CDR1 SEHNR and CDR2 FQNEAQ come from the germline V gene (reference sequence). With 5 bases clipped from V and 4 bases from J, the junction kept 10 bases outside the gene matches. PCR used 60 Vbeta primers and 13 Jbeta primers. TCRdb's table, derived via immunoSEQ multiplex PCR, lists solely in-frame clones and lacks some. The sample has around 50,000 clones; less than 85% are singletons. Worth noting for this clone: Its target is unknown.

The sequence was collected from a man aged 30 to 45 in good health and CMV-seropositive. This chain links TRBV7-9 with TRBJ1-1; 7 bases map to TRBD1. Sequences were obtained from PBMCs. The CDR3 protein is CASSPRTTGSTEAFF. The CDR3 coding sequence is TGTGCCAGCAGCCCCCGGACGACAGGGAGCACTGAAGCTTTCTTT.